These 11 T cell receptor beta chains were all obtained from the same sample, sequenced in a study of vaccination and CD4 T cells after COVID-19. Treatment given: roughly 10-day PBMC culture with coronavirus spike peptide pools or control peptides (ViraFEST assay). Sequencing of cultured CD4+ T cell DNA used the Oncomine TCR Beta short-read assay. TCRdb processed the PCR reads anew with MiXCR; each CDR3 protein has one entry. Of about 5,000 distinct CDR3 sequences listed, about 40% are singletons. Their specific antigens are unknown. The sequencing here drew on CD4+ T cells from blood, cultured in vitro, taken after SARS-CoV-2 vaccination. The receptors come from a human donor who had recovered from COVID-19.

This sequence joins TRBV11-2 and TRBJ2-7, with D perhaps TRBD2 (5 bases). The V end lost 5 bases, the J end lost 1 base, and 12 bases lay between the germline ends. This CDR3 contains 14 residues. CDR1 and CDR2 from the germline V gene are SGHAT and FQNNGV. In DNA form, the CDR3 reads TGTGCCAGCAGCCTTCTTTGGGAGTCCTACGAGCAGTACTTC. Protein product: CASSLLWESYEQYF.

This sequence joins TRBV11-3 and TRBJ1-5; no clear D gene. Trimming pared 0 bases from V and 6 bases from J, leaving 6 bases between. CDR3 length equals 13 residues. From germline, CDR1 is SGHNT and CDR2 YENEEA. The CDR3, as DNA: TGTGCCAGCAGCTTAGAAGGCGGTCAGCCCCAGCATTTT. This translates into CASSLEGGQPQHF.

This clonotype has more than one count but fewer than ten. The rearrangement joins TRBV20-1 to TRBJ2-5; D might be TRBD1 (5 bases). The CDR3 is made up of 14 amino acids. V lost 1 base and J lost 4, with 13 bases in between. CDR1 and CDR2 (germline): DFQATT, SNEGSKA (reference sequence). This CDR3 reads CSARAQGLRETQYF. CDR3 in DNA: TGCAGTGCTAGAGCCCAGGGTCTGAGAGAGACCCAGTACTTC.

This rearrangement joins TRBV30 to TRBJ1-2, with a tentative D call TRBD1 (6 bases). In germline, CDR1 is GTSNPN, CDR2 SVGIG (reference sequence). V lost 0 bases, J lost 8 bases, and 16 bases lay in between. The CDR3 is 14 amino acids. This CDR3 reads CAWSVDRGLRGYTF. In DNA, the CDR3 is TGTGCCTGGAGTGTGGACCGGGGGCTGCGGGGCTACACCTTC. Drawing the rest from reference TRBV30 and TRBJ1-2, the complete variable domain is SQTIHQWPATLVQPVGSPLSLECTVEGTSNPNLYWYRQAAGRGLQLLFYSVGIGQISSEVPQNLSASRPQDRQFILSSKKLLLSDSGFYLCAWSVDRGLRGYTFGSGTRLTVV.

Here the CDR3 DNA reads TGTGCCAGCAGCTTAGCGTCGACAGGGGGCAGGCAGCCCCAGCATTTT. Amino acid sequence: CASSLASTGGRQPQHF. This chain connects TRBV7-2 to TRBJ1-5; TRBD1 agrees at 10 bases. Germline CDR1 reads SGHTA; CDR2 reads FQGNSA. The CDR3 is made up of 16 amino acids. V shed 0 bases and J 7 bases; nucleotides not matched to a gene: 6. Combining the CDR3 with reference TRBV7-2 and TRBJ1-5 gives the whole variable domain GAGVSQSPSNKVTEKGKDVELRCDPISGHTALYWYRQSLGQGLEFLIYFQGNSAPDKSGLPSDRFSAERTGGSVSTLTIQRTQQEDSAVYLCASSLASTGGRQPQHFGDGTRLSIL.

The genes are TRBV19 and TRBJ2-3; 12 bases align to TRBD1. The germline V gene has CDR1 LNHDA and CDR2 SQIVND (reference sequence). This CDR3 region has 15 residues. The V gene end was trimmed by 5 bases and the J gene end by 3 bases; junction bases not matched to a gene: 3. The CDR3 sequence: CASSGTGGSTDTQYF. Here the CDR3 DNA reads TGTGCCAGTAGTGGGACAGGGGGCTCAACAGATACGCAGTATTTT.

The V and J genes are TRBV20-1 and TRBJ2-7, with D possibly matching TRBD2 (7 bases). The CDR3 contains 13 residues. Looked up from germline, CDR1 is DFQATT and CDR2 is SNEGSKA (reference sequence). V lost 5 bases and J 1 base, leaving 12 bases between the germline ends. CDR3 nucleotide sequence: TGCAGTGCTGCGGGGGCAAGGTCCTACGAGCAGTACTTC. It codes for CSAAGARSYEQYF.

The chain couples TRBV19 to TRBJ1-3, with D unresolved. Looked up from germline, CDR1 is LNHDA and CDR2 is SQIVND (reference sequence). The V end was cut by 7 bases, the J end by 4 bases, with 8 bases between. There are 12 residues in the CDR3. The CDR3, as DNA: TGTGCCAGTACGGAAAGAGGAAACACCATATATTTT. Its protein is CASTERGNTIYF.

This clonotype has a handful of counts. The V and J genes are TRBV15 and TRBJ2-2, with D tentatively TRBD1 (6 bases). The CDR3 totals 14 residues. Trimming removed 5 bases from V and 4 bases from J, with 11 bases in between. Germline CDR1 and CDR2: LNHNV and YYDKDF (reference sequence). Here the CDR3 DNA reads TGTGCCACCAGCTCGACAGGAGGCACCGGGGAGCTGTTTTTT. Amino acid sequence: CATSSTGGTGELFF.

This chain joins TRBV9 and TRBJ1-6; no definite D call. V dropped 0 bases and J dropped 6 bases, with 10 bases sitting between them. This CDR3 contains 15 residues. The germline V gene encodes CDR1 SGDLS and CDR2 YYNGEE. CDR3 nucleotides: TGTGCCAGCAGCGTAGGTGAGGGTGGTAATTCACCCCTCCACTTT. Its translation is CASSVGEGGNSPLHF.

This chain uses TRBV28 with TRBJ2-4, with D possibly being TRBD2 (5 bases). This CDR3 contains 17 residues. Germline V lookup: CDR1 MDHEN, CDR2 SYDVKM. V gave up 6 bases and J gave up 4 bases, with 22 bases separating them. In nucleotides, the CDR3 is TGTGCCAGCAGCTCTTCCTGGGTGAGGGTTTTAAAAAACATTCAGTACTTC. Its protein product is CASSSSWVRVLKNIQYF.